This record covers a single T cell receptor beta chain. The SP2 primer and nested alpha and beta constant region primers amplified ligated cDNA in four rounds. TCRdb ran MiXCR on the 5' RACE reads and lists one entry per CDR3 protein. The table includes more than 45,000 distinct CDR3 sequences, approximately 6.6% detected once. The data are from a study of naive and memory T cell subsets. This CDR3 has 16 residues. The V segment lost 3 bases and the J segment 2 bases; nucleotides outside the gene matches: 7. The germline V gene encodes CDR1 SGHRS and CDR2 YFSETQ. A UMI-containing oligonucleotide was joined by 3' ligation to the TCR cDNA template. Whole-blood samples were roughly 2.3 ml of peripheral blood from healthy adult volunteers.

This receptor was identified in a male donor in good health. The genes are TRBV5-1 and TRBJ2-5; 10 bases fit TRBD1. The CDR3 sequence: CASSWGTGVWQETQYF. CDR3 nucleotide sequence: TGCGCCAGCAGCTGGGGGACAGGGGTTTGGCAAGAGACCCAGTACTTC.